What follows is one TCR beta chain and its context. This record belongs to a study of blood T cell repertoires in COVID-19. Study as a whole: COVID-19 samples, acute and convalescent, were from the United States, Italy and Spain. Sources were T cells, B-cell-depleted T cells, or PBMCs; the material itself was cDNA or gDNA.

Authors' analysis steps: Scientists estimated how many nucleated cells there were by amplifying reference gene primers. Clones were read by immunoSEQ multiplex PCR, and TCRdb kept only the in-frame ones, dropping some. From that table come the V and J calls and clone size; the DNA was used to work out D and trimming. The table shows about 280,000 clones, with about 89% occurring only once. This CDR3 is built from 17 residues. Trimming shortened V by 0 bases and J by 1 base, and 15 bases separated the two germline ends. Looked up from germline, CDR1 is GTSNPN and CDR2 is SVGIG (reference sequence). The TCR originated in a man in his forties or fifties with acute or convalescent COVID-19. The sequencing sample was made of peripheral blood. This chain connects TRBV30 to TRBJ2-2, with a weak D call TRBD1 (5 bases). The CDR3 sequence: CAWSVVRTNKNTGELFF. The DNA for the CDR3 is TGTGCCTGGAGTGTAGTGAGGACAAACAAGAACACCGGGGAGCTGTTTTTT.